A selection of T cell receptor beta chains follows, all from one sample in a study of cytomegalovirus exposure and HLA in healthy donors. The method was immunoSEQ multiplex PCR; TCRdb's version includes in-frame clones alone and lacks a portion of them. The sample has more than 80,000 clones, 81% seen once. Specimen: PBMCs. These receptors were collected from a girl aged 2 to 9 in good health and CMV-seropositive. CDR3s include the opening cysteine and the closing phenylalanine or tryptophan. D genes are given only for firm matches. Not every row has a clone size; where given, it reads once, few, many or a size class.

D gene	V gene	J gene	clone size	CDR3 protein	CDR3 DNA
TRBD2	TRBV29-1	TRBJ2-7	.	CSVVAERDSRYF	TGCAGCGTTGTCGCGGAGCGGGATAGCCGGTACTTC
TRBD1	TRBV27	TRBJ2-1	.	CASSLGRGQYNEQFF	TGTGCCAGCAGTTTAGGCAGGGGGCAGTACAATGAGCAGTTCTTC
.	TRBV10-1	TRBJ1-1	.	CASSESDRRSTEAFF	TGCGCCAGCAGTGAGTCTGATCGCCGGAGCACTGAAGCTTTCTTT
TRBD1	TRBV11-2	TRBJ2-1	few	CASSQIPGQGGNEQFF	TGTGCCAGCAGCCAGATCCCGGGACAGGGGGGGAATGAGCAGTTCTTC
TRBD2	TRBV5-6	TRBJ2-3	.	CASSPRRTSGTDTQYF	TGTGCCAGCAGCCCGAGGAGGACTAGCGGCACAGATACGCAGTATTTT
.	TRBV7-2	TRBJ2-1	.	CASSVIRGNEQFF	TGTGCCAGCAGCGTCATCCGGGGGAATGAGCAGTTCTTC
TRBD1	TRBV27	TRBJ2-1	.	CASSFRDRGLNEQFF	TGTGCCAGCAGTTTCCGGGACAGGGGGTTGAATGAGCAGTTCTTC
.	TRBV20-1	TRBJ1-1	.	CSAGGREAFF	TGCAGTGCTGGCGGGAGGGAAGCTTTCTTT
TRBD1	TRBV19	TRBJ1-5	once	CASGQGVEQPQHF	TGTGCCAGTGGACAGGGGGTGGAACAGCCCCAGCATTTT
TRBD1	TRBV29-1	TRBJ1-5	.	CSVAGTGGNQPQHF	TGCAGCGTAGCCGGGACAGGGGGCAATCAGCCCCAGCATTTT
.	TRBV2	TRBJ1-4	.	CASSEQGGKLFF	TGTGCCAGCAGTGAACAGGGAGGAAAACTGTTTTTT
.	TRBV7-2	TRBJ1-1	few	CASSSQMNTEAFF	TGTGCCAGCAGCTCACAGATGAACACTGAAGCTTTCTTT
TRBD2	TRBV29-1	TRBJ2-1	.	CSVEGLAGGGSSYNEQFF	TGCAGCGTTGAAGGGCTAGCGGGAGGCGGATCATCCTACAATGAGCAGTTCTTC
TRBD1	TRBV2	TRBJ1-2	.	CATRTGVGGYTF	TGTGCCACTCGAACAGGGGTGGGCGGCTACACCTTC
.	TRBV4-2	TRBJ1-5	.	CASSQDGPGVINQPQHF	TGTGCCAGCAGCCAAGATGGCCCGGGGGTCATCAATCAGCCCCAGCATTTT
.	TRBV6-5	TRBJ1-3	.	CASSYSTTGNTIYF	TGTGCCAGCAGTTATAGCACCACTGGAAACACCATATATTTT
TRBD2	TRBV5-4	TRBJ2-1	.	CASSGLAGAHNEQFF	TGTGCCAGCAGCGGACTAGCGGGAGCCCACAATGAGCAGTTCTTC
TRBD1	TRBV6-6	TRBJ2-7	few	CASSSGDRGYEQYF	TGTGCCAGCAGTTCCGGGGACAGAGGCTACGAGCAGTACTTC
TRBD2	TRBV5-1	TRBJ2-7	.	CASSRWEGPMQDEQYF	TGCGCCAGCAGCAGGTGGGAGGGCCCAATGCAGGACGAGCAGTACTTC
.	TRBV30	TRBJ1-4	.	CAWENQGKGEKLFF	TGTGCCTGGGAAAACCAGGGGAAGGGCGAAAAACTGTTTTTT
.	TRBV13	TRBJ1-2	.	CASSLSRTEGPYGYTF	TGTGCCAGCAGCTTAAGTCGGACGGAGGGACCTTATGGCTACACCTTC
TRBD1	TRBV4-1	TRBJ1-2	few	CASSNLGQNYGYTF	TGCGCCAGCAGTAACTTGGGACAGAACTATGGCTACACCTTC
.	TRBV19	TRBJ1-5	.	CASKGGGFQPQHF	TGTGCCAGTAAGGGGGGGGGTTTTCAGCCCCAGCATTTT
.	TRBV19	TRBJ2-1	.	CASRAGPYNEQFF	TGTGCCAGTAGGGCGGGACCATACAATGAGCAGTTCTTC
.	TRBV28	TRBJ2-7	.	CASSTPQGFYEQYF	TGTGCCAGCAGCACCCCCCAGGGCTTCTACGAGCAGTACTTC
.	TRBV9	TRBJ2-3	.	CASSVSSGASTDTQYF	TGTGCCAGCAGCGTATCATCAGGGGCTAGCACAGATACGCAGTATTTT
TRBD2	TRBV6-1	TRBJ2-7	.	CASSEREGGFHEQYF	TGTGCCAGCAGCGAGCGGGAGGGGGGCTTCCACGAGCAGTACTTC
TRBD2	TRBV19	TRBJ2-7	few	CASRTSGNNYEQYF	TGTGCCAGTAGGACTAGCGGGAATAACTACGAGCAGTACTTC
.	TRBV6-4	TRBJ2-2	.	CASSASPADYNTGELFF	TGTGCCAGCAGTGCCTCCCCAGCGGACTATAACACCGGGGAGCTGTTTTTT
.	TRBV2	TRBJ2-1	.	CASRDIRYNEQFF	TGTGCCAGCAGGGACATTCGCTACAATGAGCAGTTCTTC
TRBD2	TRBV19	TRBJ2-3	.	CASSIPTRSGSDTQYF	TGTGCCAGTAGTATCCCCACCCGTAGCGGGAGCGATACGCAGTATTTT
.	TRBV2	TRBJ2-7	.	CASSYGGYEQYF	TGTGCCAGCAGTTATGGGGGGTACGAGCAGTACTTC
TRBD2	TRBV7-9	TRBJ2-7	.	CASGGGTGEQYF	TGTGCCAGCGGCGGGGGTACTGGTGAGCAGTACTTC
TRBD1	TRBV9	TRBJ2-3	.	CASRRGQGALTETDTQYF	TGTGCCAGCAGAAGGGGACAGGGGGCGTTAACTGAAACAGATACGCAGTATTTT
TRBD1	TRBV29-1	TRBJ1-1	few	CSVEDRGNTEAFF	TGCAGCGTTGAGGACAGGGGGAACACTGAAGCTTTCTTT
.	TRBV30	TRBJ2-3	few	CAWSLGGTDTQYF	TGTGCCTGGAGTCTAGGGGGCACAGATACGCAGTATTTT
.	TRBV30	TRBJ2-1	once	CAWSALYNEQFF	TGTGCCTGGAGTGCCCTTTACAATGAGCAGTTCTTC
.	TRBV9	TRBJ2-5	.	CASSRTGEETQYF	TGTGCCAGCAGCCGGACCGGGGAGGAGACCCAGTACTTC
TRBD1	TRBV9	TRBJ2-2	.	CASSVRDRVVGELFF	TGTGCCAGCAGCGTCCGGGACAGGGTAGTGGGGGAGCTGTTTTTT
TRBD1	TRBV19	TRBJ1-5	.	CASSTTYRGSNQPQHF	TGTGCCAGTAGTACGACCTACAGGGGAAGCAATCAGCCCCAGCATTTT